Below, 19 T cell receptor beta chains from the same sample are listed, as sequenced in a study of blood T cell repertoires in COVID-19. The protocol was immunoSEQ multiplex PCR, while the TCRdb copy is restricted to in-frame clones and leaves out a portion. This repertoire shows roughly 300,000 clones, about 86% found once; its top ten account for roughly 4%. The sample consisted of PBMCs or T cells enriched from blood (not recorded which). The origin of the receptors is a woman in her thirties or forties with acute COVID-19.

The J gene is TRBJ2-2, the V gene TRBV27; TRBD1 matches 11 bases. V dropped 1 base and J dropped 9; count of bases not matched to a gene: 10. CDR1 and CDR2 from the germline V gene are MNHEY and SMNVEV (reference sequence). CDR3 size: 17 residues. CDR3 sequence reads: CASSLFGGTGGNRELFF. In DNA, the CDR3 is TGTGCCAGCAGTTTATTCGGCGGGACAGGGGGAAACCGGGAGCTGTTTTTT.

This chain links TRBV12-3 or TRBV12-4 with TRBJ1-3, with D possibly matching TRBD1 (5 bases). CDR3 length equals 12 residues. Trimming removed 10 bases from V and 1 base from J, with 8 bases in between. CDR3 sequence (DNA): TGTGCCACCGGGGGGTCTGGAAACACCATATATTTT. It is translated as CATGGSGNTIYF.

The rearrangement uses TRBV5-1 and TRBJ2-7; TRBD1 matches at 8 bases. From germline, CDR1 is SGHRS and CDR2 YFSETQ. Germline trimming cut 4 bases from V and 7 bases from J; bases unmatched to any gene: 7. The CDR3 is 13 amino acids. CDR3 protein: CASSTGQGGEQYF. For the CDR3, the DNA is TGCGCCAGCAGCACTGGACAGGGTGGTGAGCAGTACTTC.

The V gene is TRBV7-2, the J gene TRBJ2-7; D is perhaps TRBD1 (6 bases). The V gene's germline CDR1 is SGHTA and CDR2 FQGNSA. This CDR3 has 14 residues. The germline V and J ends were trimmed by 1 base and 6 bases, with 13 bases remaining between them. CDR3 in DNA: TGTGCCAGCAGCTTAGGACAGGCCGGCTCCGAGCAGTACTTC. Protein sequence: CASSLGQAGSEQYF.

The chain employs TRBV10-3 and TRBJ1-1; possibly TRBD1 for D (6 bases). Looked up from germline, CDR1 is ENHRY and CDR2 is SYGVKD. V gave up 4 bases and J gave up 3 bases, with 12 bases separating them. The CDR3 runs 14 residues. The CDR3 is CAISAQGTDTEAFF. The CDR3 nucleotides are TGTGCCATCAGTGCACAGGGTACGGACACTGAAGCTTTCTTT.

This clone was seen only a few times. The V call is TRBV18, the J call TRBJ1-1; weak D call: TRBD1 (6 bases). Germline assignment: CDR1 KGHSH and CDR2 LQKENI. The CDR3 loop spans 16 amino acids. Trimming left V 8 bases short and J 1 base short, with 20 bases between. As DNA, the CDR3 is TGTGCCAGCAAATCCGGGGGGCTCGGGGGGAACACTGAAGCTTTCTTT. This codes for CASKSGGLGGNTEAFF.

The chain links TRBV21-1 to TRBJ2-6; TRBD2 was called by the table and not checked on the DNA. TRBV21-1 is annotated as a pseudogene. The CDR3 loop spans 21 amino acids. The CDR3: CASSSSRGTSGRGSGANVLTF. The CDR3 coding sequence is TGTGCCAGCAGCTCCTCCCGGGGTACTAGCGGGAGAGGCTCTGGGGCCAACGTCCTGACTTTC.

The chain employs TRBV28 and TRBJ2-3; TRBD2 matches at 8 bases. The CDR3 covers 16 residues. The J segment lost 0 bases and the V segment lost 5 bases, leaving 7 bases of the junction unmatched. Germline CDR1 is MDHEN and CDR2 is SYDVKM. CDR3 DNA sequence: TGTGCCAGCAGTCCTGGGCCTAGCGGGAGCACAGATACGCAGTATTTT. Translating gives CASSPGPSGSTDTQYF.

The V and J genes are TRBV29-1 and TRBJ2-7; 7 nucleotides align to TRBD2. Trimming cost V 6 bases and J 2 bases; bases outside gene matches: 7. The CDR3 length is 13 residues. Looked up from germline, CDR1 is SQVTM and CDR2 is ANQGSEA. The CDR3: CSVGLVDTYEQYF. Written as DNA, the CDR3 is TGCAGCGTCGGACTAGTTGACACCTACGAGCAGTACTTC.

Turning to this clone: Other DNA variants within this sample encode the same CDR3. CDR3 bases: TGTGCCAGCAGTCCCGGGACATATAGCAATCAGCCCCAGCATTTT. As protein: CASSPGTYSNQPQHF. The V and J genes are TRBV6-2 or TRBV6-3 and TRBJ1-5, with a possible D match to TRBD1 (6 bases). This CDR3 contains 15 residues. With 5 bases removed from V and 0 bases from J, the gap between germline ends came to 11 bases. Looked up from germline, CDR1 is MNHEY and CDR2 is SVGEGT.

The chain has TRBV28 and TRBJ2-7; weak D call: TRBD2 (6 bases). Trimming took off 3 bases at V and 3 bases at J, with 9 bases between the two ends. CDR1 and CDR2 from the germline V gene are MDHEN and SYDVKM. This CDR3 has 13 residues. CDR3 protein: CASSFRGIYEQYF. For the CDR3, the DNA is TGTGCCAGCAGTTTCCGGGGGATCTACGAGCAGTACTTC.

V usage is TRBV5-4 and J usage is TRBJ1-1, with unresolved D. Germline V gene sequence: CDR1 SGHNT, CDR2 YYREEE (reference sequence). The V end lost 2 bases, the J end lost 6 bases, and 17 bases lay between the germline ends. The CDR3 spans 15 residues. This chain's CDR3 is CASSLKDGRRSEAFF. As DNA, the CDR3 is TGTGCCAGCAGCTTAAAGGATGGGCGCCGCTCTGAAGCTTTCTTT.

This clone occurred a few times. The gene calls are TRBV5-1 and TRBJ2-3; D might be TRBD1 (6 bases). Deletions cut 4 bases from V and 3 bases from J, with 18 bases between. The CDR3 covers 16 residues. Germline loops: CDR1 SGHRS, CDR2 YFSETQ. CDR3 protein: CASSPTGSLTTDTQYF. CDR3 coding DNA: TGCGCCAGCAGCCCTACAGGGTCTCTTACGACAGATACGCAGTATTTT.

V is TRBV9 and J is TRBJ1-3, with a tentative D call TRBD1 (6 bases). The germline V and J ends were trimmed by 5 bases and 2 bases, with 14 bases remaining between them. The germline gives CDR1 SGDLS, CDR2 YYNGEE. The CDR3 runs 15 residues. The CDR3 region is CASSTGILTGNTIYF. CDR3 in DNA: TGTGCCAGCAGTACAGGGATTCTCACTGGAAACACCATATATTTT.

The genes are TRBV2 and TRBJ1-2; TRBD1 aligns across 7 bases. The germline V gene has CDR1 SNHLY and CDR2 FYNNEI. Germline trimming cut 6 bases from V and 4 bases from J; bases unmatched to any gene: 17. The CDR3 spans 17 residues. CDR3 sequence reads: CASRGDSFASLGYGYTF. In DNA, the CDR3 is TGTGCCAGCAGGGGGGACAGTTTCGCTTCCCTCGGCTATGGCTACACCTTC.

This chain links TRBV7-2 with TRBJ1-5; 11 bases map to TRBD1. The germline gives CDR1 SGHTA, CDR2 FQGNSA. V shed 5 bases and J 3 bases; nucleotides not matched to a gene: 6. This CDR3 comprises 16 residues. The CDR3 is CASSLGTGGPNQPQHF. The CDR3 DNA reads as TGTGCCAGCAGCCTCGGGACAGGGGGACCCAATCAGCCCCAGCATTTT. The whole variable domain, remainder taken from reference TRBV7-2 and TRBJ1-5, is GAGVSQSPSNKVTEKGKDVELRCDPISGHTALYWYRQSLGQGLEFLIYFQGNSAPDKSGLPSDRFSAERTGGSVSTLTIQRTQQEDSAVYLCASSLGTGGPNQPQHFGDGTRLSIL.

V is TRBV5-1 and J is TRBJ2-3; 10 bases fit TRBD2. This CDR3 has 15 residues. The germline V gene has CDR1 SGHRS and CDR2 YFSETQ. Trimming cost V 2 bases and J 3 bases; bases outside gene matches: 3. This chain's CDR3 is CASSLGLAVTDTQYF. CDR3 bases: TGCGCCAGCAGCTTAGGACTAGCGGTTACAGATACGCAGTATTTT.

The chain joins TRBV18 to TRBJ1-1, with 9 bases matching TRBD1. The germline gives CDR1 KGHSH, CDR2 LQKENI. With 3 bases clipped from V and 1 base from J, the junction kept 3 bases outside the gene matches. The CDR3 totals 15 residues. The CDR3 reads CASSPWDRANTEAFF. The CDR3 coding sequence is TGTGCCAGCTCACCCTGGGACAGGGCGAACACTGAAGCTTTCTTT.

The chain recombines TRBV9 with TRBJ2-1, with TRBD1 matching over 10 bases. J lost 3 bases, V lost 3 bases, and 6 bases had no gene match. The CDR3 consists of 16 residues. Germline values: CDR1 SGDLS, CDR2 YYNGEE. CDR3 amino acids: CASSAYGTGDYNEQFF. CDR3 coding DNA: TGTGCCAGCAGCGCCTACGGGACAGGGGACTACAATGAGCAGTTCTTC.